What follows are 24 T cell receptor beta chains derived from one specimen sequenced in a study of cytomegalovirus exposure and HLA in healthy donors. Clones were read by immunoSEQ multiplex PCR, and TCRdb kept only the in-frame ones, dropping some. This sample has 150,000 to 200,000 clones; roughly 90% occur once, and the top ten carry approximately 2.4%. Input material: PBMCs. The source is a woman aged 18-29 years in good health and CMV-seronegative.

V is TRBV6-6 and J is TRBJ2-7; D gene unclear. The V and J ends lost 0 bases and 0 bases respectively, with 12 bases between them. Germline loops: CDR1 MNHNY, CDR2 SVGAGI (reference sequence). The CDR3 loop spans 16 amino acids. CDR3 sequence (DNA): TGTGCCAGCAGTTACTCTTCCGCGTATAGCTCCTACGAGCAGTACTTC. Its protein product is CASSYSSAYSSYEQYF.

The chain has TRBV2 and TRBJ2-1; a weak D match, TRBD2 (7 bases). This CDR3 comprises 15 residues. Germline values: CDR1 SNHLY, CDR2 FYNNEI. The V end lost 9 bases, the J end lost 5 bases, and 20 bases lay between the germline ends. This CDR3 is CASRKRGGLDNEQFF. The CDR3 bases are TGTGCCAGTCGAAAAAGGGGGGGGCTGGACAATGAGCAGTTCTTC.

In its sample, this clone was seen once. The gene calls are TRBV10-1 and TRBJ2-2; D is uncertain. Germline assignment: CDR1 WNHNN and CDR2 SYGVQD (reference sequence). Trimming removed 5 bases at V and 3 bases at J, with 16 bases between. The CDR3 extends over 16 amino acids. In nucleotides, the CDR3 is TGCGCCAGCAGTACGGCTTTAAGCGAAGACACCGGGGAGCTGTTTTTT. Protein: CASSTALSEDTGELFF.

With respect to this clone: The junction and the germline gene differ at one end; a read error may be behind it. The rearrangement uses TRBV29-1 and TRBJ2-2; TRBD2 aligns across 9 bases. Per germline, CDR1 SQVTM and CDR2 ANQGSEA. The CDR3 consists of 15 residues. In DNA, the CDR3 is TGCAGCATTGAAGGGGGGACTAGCAGTACCGGGGAGCTGTTTTTT. Its translation: CSIEGGTSSTGELFF.

V is TRBV9 and J is TRBJ2-7; TRBD1 matches 8 bases. The CDR3 contains 15 residues. The V segment lost 0 bases and the J segment 5 bases; nucleotides outside the gene matches: 7. Germline CDR1 reads SGDLS; CDR2 reads YYNGEE. The CDR3 DNA reads as TGTGCCAGCAGCGTAGAAGGTGACAGGGGAAACGAGCAGTACTTC. This translates into CASSVEGDRGNEQYF.

The genes are TRBV30 and TRBJ1-1; 9 bases match TRBD1. Germline values: CDR1 GTSNPN, CDR2 SVGIG (reference sequence). The junction had 9 bases not matched to a gene; V was cut back by 3 bases and J by 1 base. The CDR3 length is 16 residues. CDR3 loop: CAWRGDRVRPNTEAFF. The CDR3 DNA sequence: TGTGCCTGGAGGGGGGACAGGGTCCGCCCGAACACTGAAGCTTTCTTT.

The table lists this clone with a count of one. This sequence joins TRBV30 and TRBJ2-7, with TRBD1 matching 8 bases. In germline, CDR1 is GTSNPN, CDR2 SVGIG (reference sequence). The length of the CDR3 is 13 residues. The trim removed 1 base at V and 5 bases at J, leaving 4 bases unmatched. The CDR3 protein is CAWSAGTGHEQYF. The CDR3 DNA reads as TGTGCCTGGAGTGCGGGGACAGGCCACGAGCAGTACTTC.

This clone was seen only a few times. J is TRBJ2-2 and V is TRBV2, with D possibly TRBD1 on 6 matching bases. The CDR3 length is 14 residues. Trimming stripped 6 bases from V and 0 bases from J, with 8 bases between. Germline CDR1 is SNHLY and CDR2 is FYNNEI. The CDR3 nucleotides are TGTGCCAGCAGCGACAGGACGAACACCGGGGAGCTGTTTTTT. The encoded protein is CASSDRTNTGELFF.

CDR3 sequence: CAWSVGGGGTEAFF. The DNA for the CDR3 is TGTGCCTGGAGTGTAGGGGGGGGCGGCACTGAAGCTTTCTTT. The chain couples TRBV30 to TRBJ1-1; D is perhaps TRBD1 (6 bases). The CDR3 runs to 14 residues. Trimming cost V 0 bases and J 4 bases, with 12 bases left between them. Germline assignment: CDR1 GTSNPN and CDR2 SVGIG (reference sequence).

The chain joins TRBV9 to TRBJ2-3; D uncertain. Germline V lookup: CDR1 SGDLS, CDR2 YYNGEE. Trimming left V 1 base short and J 3 bases short, with 12 bases between. There are 15 residues in the CDR3. The CDR3 region has the DNA TGTGCCAGCAGCGTACTTGGGCAAACAACAGATACGCAGTATTTT. This sequence encodes CASSVLGQTTDTQYF.

The gene calls are TRBV5-1 and TRBJ2-7; a weak D match, TRBD1 (6 bases). The CDR3 consists of 15 residues. CDR1 is SGHRS and CDR2 is YFSETQ in the germline V gene. V shed 0 bases and J shed 3 bases, with 13 bases lying between them. CDR3 bases: TGCGCCAGCAGCTTGGAACTCGGACAGATCTACGAGCAGTACTTC. This sequence encodes CASSLELGQIYEQYF.

This clone was observed a single time. The rearrangement uses TRBV18 and TRBJ1-5, with D possibly being TRBD1 (6 bases). The CDR3 covers 15 residues. Germline lookup yields CDR1 KGHSH and CDR2 LQKENI. V was shortened by 1 base and J by 1 base, with 8 bases between the two germline ends. The CDR3 is CASSPQGGSNQPQHF. The DNA for the CDR3 is TGTGCCAGCTCACCACAGGGGGGGAGCAATCAGCCCCAGCATTTT.

The chain is built from TRBV19 and TRBJ2-5; 7 nucleotides match TRBD1. The CDR3 spans 14 residues. The V and J ends lost 5 bases and 2 bases, in that order; junction bases with no gene match: 5. Per the germline V gene, CDR1 is LNHDA and CDR2 is SQIVND (reference sequence). CDR3 loop: CASSSGTAQETQYF. The CDR3, as DNA: TGTGCCAGTAGTTCAGGGACAGCACAAGAGACCCAGTACTTC. Variable domain in full (rest from reference TRBV19 and TRBJ2-5): DGGITQSPKYLFRKEGQNVTLSCEQNLNHDAMYWYRQDPGQGLRLIYYSQIVNDFQKGDIAEGYSVSREKKESFPLTVTSAQKNPTAFYLCASSSGTAQETQYFGPGTRLLVL.

In this sample, this clone turned up once. The chain links TRBV7-8 to TRBJ2-5; 10 bases line up with TRBD2. The CDR3 extends over 16 amino acids. Germline CDR1 SGHVS, CDR2 FQNEAQ. The trim removed 6 bases at V and 5 bases at J, leaving 12 bases unmatched. CDR3 nucleotide sequence: TGTGCCAGCAGACAAGCCCGAGCGGGGGGGCCGGAGACCCAGTACTTC. It yields the protein CASRQARAGGPETQYF.

The chain employs TRBV5-4 and TRBJ1-1, with TRBD1 identical over 8 bases. The CDR3 is 15 amino acids. The germline CDR1 and CDR2 sequences are SGHNT and YYREEE (reference sequence). Germline trimming cut 4 bases from V and 5 bases from J; bases unmatched to any gene: 10. CDR3: CASSPGTGGRTEAFF. The CDR3 nucleotides read TGTGCCAGCAGCCCCGGGACAGGAGGCAGAACTGAAGCTTTCTTT.

This rearrangement joins TRBV2 to TRBJ1-1; 10 nucleotides match TRBD1. The CDR3 is 17 amino acids. V lost 3 bases to trimming and J lost 4 bases; unmatched junction nucleotides: 11. CDR1 is SNHLY and CDR2 is FYNNEI in the germline V gene. DNA for the CDR3: TGTGCCAGCAGTGACGGGGACAGGGGCGGGGGAGGCACTGAAGCTTTCTTT. Translation gives CASSDGDRGGGGTEAFF.

The chain combines TRBV5-1 with TRBJ1-1, with TRBD1 identical over 12 bases. This CDR3 spans 16 amino acids. V trimming: 3 bases; J trimming: 1 base; junction bases outside the gene matches: 4. Germline V gene sequence: CDR1 SGHRS, CDR2 YFSETQ. This chain's CDR3 is CASSSGTGGANTEAFF. The CDR3 DNA reads TGCGCCAGCAGCTCTGGGACAGGGGGCGCGAACACTGAAGCTTTCTTT.

This chain links TRBV7-2 with TRBJ1-1; 9 bases fit TRBD1. V lost 3 bases, J lost 9 bases, and 23 bases stayed unmatched. The CDR3 has 19 residues. CDR1 is SGHTA, CDR2 FQGNSA, per germline. The CDR3 nucleotides are TGTGCCAGCAGCTTGTCACGACCTACGCGACAGGGGGTGAATCCAAAAGCTTTCTTT. Encoded protein: CASSLSRPTRQGVNPKAFF.

J is TRBJ2-1 and V is TRBV7-8; 8 bases agree with TRBD1. The germline V gene has CDR1 SGHVS and CDR2 FQNEAQ. This CDR3 region has 13 residues. J was trimmed by 12 bases and V by 5 bases; bases with no gene match: 9. CDR3 protein: CASSVGQAGGQFF. In DNA, the CDR3 is TGTGCCAGCAGCGTGGGACAGGCGGGTGGGCAGTTCTTC.

The CDR3 loop is CASSLGRFSNQPQHF. As DNA, the CDR3 is TGTGCCAGCAGCCTGGGGAGATTCTCCAATCAGCCCCAGCATTTT. The rearrangement links TRBV5-8 to TRBJ1-5; D is ambiguous. Germline V gene data show CDR1 as SGHTS and CDR2 as YDEGEE. This CDR3 region has 15 residues. V lost 4 bases to trimming and J lost 3 bases, with 14 bases between them.

The V gene is TRBV6-1, the J gene TRBJ2-1, with 15 bases fitting TRBD2. The CDR3 loop spans 15 amino acids. The germline gives CDR1 MNHNS, CDR2 SASEGT. J gave up 7 bases and V 4 bases, and 2 bases lay outside the gene matches. The CDR3 region has the DNA TGTGCCAGCAGTGGGACTAGCGGGGGGGGTAATGAGCAGTTCTTC. Translation: CASSGTSGGGNEQFF.

This rearrangement joins TRBV4-1 to TRBJ2-1, with D possibly being TRBD1 (6 bases). Trimming removed 3 bases from V and 7 bases from J, with 13 bases in between. Looked up from germline, CDR1 is MGHRA and CDR2 is YSYEKL. The CDR3 covers 14 residues. The CDR3, as DNA: TGCGCCAGCAGCCATTCCGGGACACCGAATGAGCAGTTCTTC. Encoded protein: CASSHSGTPNEQFF.

This chain joins TRBV27 and TRBJ2-1; TRBD2 aligns across 8 bases. The CDR3 runs to 16 residues. Per the germline V gene, CDR1 is MNHEY and CDR2 is SMNVEV (reference sequence). V trimming: 0 bases; J trimming: 12 bases; junction bases outside the gene matches: 13. The CDR3: CASSLSISGSWGWQFF. CDR3 in DNA: TGTGCCAGCAGTTTATCGATAAGCGGGAGTTGGGGGTGGCAGTTCTTC.

The chain joins TRBV6-5 to TRBJ1-1, with D tentatively TRBD1 (5 bases). V was trimmed by 7 bases and J by 10 bases, leaving 22 bases between them. This CDR3 region has 14 residues. Germline assignment: CDR1 MNHEY and CDR2 SVGAGI. The CDR3 DNA reads as TGTGCCAGCACCGATACCGGCAGGGCCTTGGGAGCTTTCTTT. This encodes CASTDTGRALGAFF.